This T cell receptor (beta chain) comes out of a study of cytomegalovirus exposure and HLA in healthy donors. The study's findings and limits: Among immune exposure information, only CMV serostatus was available. The authors considered a cluster of highly shared sequence variants likely to be a sequencing artifact.

13 Jbeta primers and 60 Vbeta primers were used for the PCR. Sequenced by immunoSEQ multiplex PCR; TCRdb stores in-frame clones only, minus some. The ten most abundant clones cover approximately 6.8% of a sample with over 100,000 clones. Worth noting for this clone: What it binds is not known.

The V segment lost 2 bases and the J segment 0 bases; nucleotides outside the gene matches: 4. Germline CDR1 reads SGHRS; CDR2 reads YFSETQ. The CDR3 spans 16 residues. This sequence originates from a man aged 35 to 55 in good health and CMV-seropositive. V gene TRBV5-1 combines with J gene TRBJ1-3, with 8 nucleotides matching TRBD1. The sample consisted of PBMCs. The CDR3 loop is CASSFGTGFSGNTIYF. In nucleotides, the CDR3 is TGCGCCAGCAGCTTCGGGACAGGATTCTCTGGAAACACCATATATTTT.